The 8 T cell receptor beta chains below were found in one sample sequenced in a study of radiotherapy plus CTLA-4 blockade in lung cancer. Some clones are missing from TCRdb's copy, which holds only in-frame ones; the method was immunoSEQ multiplex PCR. There are about 98,000 clones in the sample; approximately 78% occur only once, and about 3.5% lies in the top ten. The sequencing used peripheral blood, collected from a patient treated with radiotherapy plus ipilimumab. Source of these receptors: a human donor with non-small cell lung cancer who had a partial response to radiotherapy plus ipilimumab.

The chain recombines TRBV7-2 with TRBJ2-2, with 7 positions matching TRBD2. The V gene's germline CDR1 is SGHTA and CDR2 FQGNSA. J lost 2 bases, V lost 5 bases, and 2 bases had no gene match. CDR3 length: 14 residues. The CDR3 spells CASSQGLNTGELFF. The CDR3 DNA is TGTGCCAGCAGCCAGGGACTAAACACCGGGGAGCTGTTTTTT.

V gene TRBV6-4 combines with J gene TRBJ2-7, with D uncertain. Germline values: CDR1 MRHNA, CDR2 SNTAGT. This CDR3 is 17 amino acids long. V lost 8 bases, J lost 0 bases, and 23 bases lay in between. CDR3 in amino acids: CASPLSQPQRSSYEQYF. The DNA of the CDR3 is TGTGCCAGCCCCCTTTCGCAGCCCCAAAGGAGCTCCTACGAGCAGTACTTC.

The chain is built from TRBV28 and TRBJ1-2, with 10 bases aligning to TRBD1. The V gene's germline CDR1 is MDHEN and CDR2 SYDVKM. CDR3 length: 16 residues. The J segment lost 10 bases and the V segment lost 6 bases, leaving 17 bases of the junction unmatched. CDR3: CASSSSLRTGGFDYTF. As DNA, the CDR3 is TGTGCCAGCAGCTCAAGCCTCCGGACAGGGGGATTTGACTACACCTTC.

The gene calls are TRBV19 and TRBJ2-1; 10 bases map to TRBD2. CDR1 is LNHDA, CDR2 SQIVND, per germline (reference sequence). The V gene end was trimmed by 7 bases and the J gene end by 3 bases; junction bases not matched to a gene: 6. The CDR3 covers 15 residues. The CDR3 loop is CASTQGTSVYNEQFF. The DNA for the CDR3 is TGTGCCAGTACCCAAGGGACTAGCGTCTACAATGAGCAGTTCTTC.

This chain connects TRBV28 to TRBJ2-5; no definite D call. Trimming cost V 1 base and J 3 bases, with 12 bases left between them. The CDR3 has 15 amino acids. Germline-derived CDR1 and CDR2 are MDHEN and SYDVKM. CDR3 DNA sequence: TGTGCCAGCAGTTTATCTCGGGTCCAAAAAGAGACCCAGTACTTC. Translating gives CASSLSRVQKETQYF.

This clone was seen ten or more times. Other nucleotide sequences in the sample specify the same CDR3. The V gene is TRBV5-6, the J gene TRBJ1-5, with a weak D call TRBD1 (5 bases). The V and J ends lost 1 base and 5 bases respectively, with 10 bases between them. This CDR3 has 14 amino acids. Germline V lookup: CDR1 SGHDT, CDR2 YYEEEE. CDR3 loop: CASSLSGGDQPQHF. DNA of the CDR3: TGTGCCAGCAGCTTGTCGGGGGGTGATCAGCCCCAGCATTTT.

V and J are TRBV30 and TRBJ1-2, with D perhaps matching TRBD1 (6 bases). CDR3 length: 13 amino acids. The V gene lost 2 bases and the J gene lost 6 bases, with 13 bases spanning the gap. CDR1 is GTSNPN and CDR2 is SVGIG in the germline V gene (reference sequence). As DNA, the CDR3 is TGTGCCTGGAGTCAAGGGACAAAGGATGGCTACACCTTC. Its translation: CAWSQGTKDGYTF.

The chain is built from TRBV10-3 and TRBJ2-5; D is possibly TRBD2 (5 bases). The V gene's germline CDR1 is ENHRY and CDR2 SYGVKD. The CDR3 sequence is 15 residues long. V was trimmed by 10 bases and J by 2 bases, leaving 20 bases between them. CDR3 residues: CATKSGVGKQETQYF. The DNA for the CDR3 is TGTGCCACCAAATCCGGGGTGGGGAAACAAGAGACCCAGTACTTC.